This TCR beta chain was found in a study of shared clonotypes between healthy human individuals. Using immunoSEQ multiplex PCR, the repertoire was profiled, and TCRdb retains in-frame clones only, with some absent. The repertoire includes under 1,100,000 clones, roughly 70% of them detected once, and approximately 1.5% sits in the top ten. In germline, CDR1 is SGHTA, CDR2 FQGNSA. Trimming shortened V by 5 bases and J by 4 bases, and 14 bases separated the two germline ends. The CDR3 runs to 15 residues. The clonotype was recovered from a man between 18 and 29 years old in good health. Source material: memory CD4+ T cells sorted from blood. The subset: CD45RA-negative fraction. V usage is TRBV7-2 and J usage is TRBJ1-4; D possibly corresponds to TRBD1 (5 bases). The DNA for the CDR3 is TGTGCCAGCAGCCCGGGCCCCGGACATAATGAAAAACTGTTTTTT. Amino acid sequence: CASSPGPGHNEKLFF. Together with reference TRBV7-2 and TRBJ1-4, the CDR3 gives the full variable domain: GAGVSQSPSNKVTEKGKDVELRCDPISGHTALYWYRQSLGQGLEFLIYFQGNSAPDKSGLPSDRFSAERTGGSVSTLTIQRTQQEDSAVYLCASSPGPGHNEKLFFGSGTQLSVL.